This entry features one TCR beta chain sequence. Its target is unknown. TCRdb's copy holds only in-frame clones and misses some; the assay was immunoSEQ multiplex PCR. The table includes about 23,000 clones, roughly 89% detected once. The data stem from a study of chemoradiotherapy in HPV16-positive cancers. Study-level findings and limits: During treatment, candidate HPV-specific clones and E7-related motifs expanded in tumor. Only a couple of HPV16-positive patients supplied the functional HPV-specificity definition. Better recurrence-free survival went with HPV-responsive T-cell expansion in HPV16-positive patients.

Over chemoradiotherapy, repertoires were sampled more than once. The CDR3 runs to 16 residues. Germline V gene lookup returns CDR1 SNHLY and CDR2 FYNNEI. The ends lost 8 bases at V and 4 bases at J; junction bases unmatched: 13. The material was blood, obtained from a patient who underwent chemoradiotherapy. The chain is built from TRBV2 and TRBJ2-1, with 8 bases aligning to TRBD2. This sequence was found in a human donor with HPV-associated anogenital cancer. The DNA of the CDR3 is TGTGCCAGCGGACCCTTAGCGGGGCCCAGATACAATGAGCAGTTCTTC. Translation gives CASGPLAGPRYNEQFF.